This T cell receptor beta chain was profiled in a study of shared clonotypes between healthy human individuals. Naive-designated CD8 cells lacked CD45RO, were positively enriched for CCR7, and omitted terminally differentiated effector memory CD45RA+ cells. Recent vaccinations or acute infections were absent in the healthy HIV-negative adult donors. With 4 bases removed from V and 7 bases from J, the gap between germline ends came to 19 bases. The CDR3 has 16 amino acids. Germline V gene sequence: CDR1 SGHTA, CDR2 FQGNSA. It was around 190 ng DNA, 31,000 or so T cell genomes, that sorted-subset replicate PCRs used. Libraries were prepared by immunoSEQ multiplex PCR; TCRdb keeps only in-frame clonotypes and omits some of them. The top ten clones hold roughly 1.8% of a sample with millions of clones, 90% to 95% of them seen once.

What was sequenced was naive CD8+ T cells from PBMCs. The chain couples TRBV7-2 to TRBJ2-2; a possible D gene is TRBD1 (5 bases). The receptor's source is a man between 18 and 35 years old in good health. Some clones in this sample may be carry-over from other donors' samples. Written as DNA, the CDR3 is TGTGCCAGCAGCTCGCCCACAACAGGTCCTATCGGGGAGCTGTTTTTT. Translated, it gives CASSSPTTGPIGELFF.